Below are 30 T cell receptor beta chains sequenced from a single sample in a study of monozygotic twins with inflammatory bowel disease. TCRdb re-called the 5' RACE reads and catalogs CDR3 proteins one per entry, DNA excluded. The sample has approximately 420,000 distinct CDR3 sequences. Sequenced sample: blood. The receptor source for this set is a human donor with ulcerative colitis or Crohn's disease, or a healthy co-twin of an affected twin (not recorded which).

This chain links TRBV28 with TRBJ1-1. Germline values: CDR1 MDHEN, CDR2 SYDVKM. The CDR3 has 13 residues. The CDR3 sequence is CASNPSGRSEAFF.

The CDR3 reads CATSREIGQGSGELFF. The genes are TRBV15 and TRBJ2-2; the D call of TRBD1 rests on TCRdb alone, since no DNA is present to check it. The CDR3 runs to 16 residues. Germline V gene lookup returns CDR1 LNHNV and CDR2 YYDKDF (reference sequence). The full variable domain, in which reference TRBV15 and TRBJ2-2 provide the parts outside the CDR3, is DAMVIQNPRYQVTQFGKPVTLSCSQTLNHNVMYWYQQKSSQAPKLLFHYYDKDFNNEADTPDNFQSRRPNTSFCFLDIRSPGLGDTAMYLCATSREIGQGSGELFFGEGSRLTVL.

This chain links TRBV9 with TRBJ2-1; no DNA is available, so the TRBD2 call from TCRdb remains unchecked. This CDR3 contains 16 residues. Germline CDR1 is SGDLS and CDR2 is YYNGEE. CDR3 sequence: CASSAGTANSYNEQFF.

This chain joins TRBV5-5 and TRBJ1-6; the D call from TCRdb, TRBD1, cannot be confirmed without DNA. The CDR3 is 15 amino acids. Germline CDR1 is SGHKS and CDR2 is YYEKEE (reference sequence). The CDR3: CASSLSIAGDSPLHF.

The chain combines TRBV6-1 with TRBJ2-1; TCRdb reports TRBD2, a call that lacks DNA to check it against. The germline CDR1 and CDR2 sequences are MNHNS and SASEGT. The CDR3 contains 15 residues. The CDR3 region is CASRPPTGNYNEQFF.

V and J are TRBV9 and TRBJ2-1; TCRdb selects TRBD2, and the lack of DNA leaves this call unchecked. Germline loops: CDR1 SGDLS, CDR2 YYNGEE. The CDR3 loop spans 15 amino acids. CDR3 region: CASSVGSSGRSEQFF.

The chain uses TRBV7-6 and TRBJ2-7. The germline V gene encodes CDR1 SGHVS and CDR2 FNYEAQ. The CDR3 sequence is 13 residues long. The chain's CDR3 is CASSLDQTYEQYF.

The chain combines TRBV5-1 with TRBJ2-2; the TCRdb D gene call, TRBD1, has no DNA to confirm it. Germline V lookup: CDR1 SGHRS, CDR2 YFSETQ. CDR3 length: 13 amino acids. The CDR3 loop is CAKSDRASGELFF.

The chain links TRBV3-1 to TRBJ2-1; TCRdb picks TRBD1, but there is no DNA to check that call. Germline V gene sequence: CDR1 LGHDT, CDR2 YNNKEL (reference sequence). The CDR3 extends over 16 amino acids. The CDR3 sequence is CASSQVVRASSNEQFF.

V is TRBV27 and J is TRBJ1-1. Germline CDR1 reads MNHEY; CDR2 reads SMNVEV (reference sequence). The CDR3 is 15 amino acids. The CDR3 spells CASSLDEGGRTEAFF.

The chain couples TRBV5-6 to TRBJ1-3; TCRdb calls TRBD1, which cannot be checked without DNA. This CDR3 comprises 17 residues. Germline lookup yields CDR1 SGHDT and CDR2 YYEEEE. The CDR3 reads CASSMGTGYTSGNTIYF.

The chain joins TRBV12-3 or TRBV12-4 to TRBJ2-1. This CDR3 is 12 amino acids long. CDR3 residues: CASSLDPNEQFF.

This chain uses TRBV5-1 with TRBJ1-2; the D gene TCRdb calls, TRBD1, cannot be checked with no DNA. Germline lookup yields CDR1 SGHRS and CDR2 YFSETQ. CDR3 length: 13 residues. CDR3 amino acids: CASSTGEYYGYTF.

This rearrangement joins TRBV20-1 to TRBJ2-7; TCRdb outputs TRBD2, but without DNA this stays unchecked. Germline CDR1 DFQATT, CDR2 SNEGSKA (reference sequence). The CDR3 totals 13 residues. CDR3: CSAHPSGSYEQYF.

The chain couples TRBV27 to TRBJ1-4. This CDR3 has 13 residues. From germline, CDR1 is MNHEY and CDR2 SMNVEV (reference sequence). CDR3: CASPGGHSEKLFF.

The chain is built from TRBV20-1 and TRBJ1-4; TCRdb returns TRBD1, unconfirmable since there is no DNA. Germline values: CDR1 DFQATT, CDR2 SNEGSKA (reference sequence). The CDR3 spans 14 residues. This chain's CDR3 is CSATPTGRDEKLFF.

The gene calls are TRBV15 and TRBJ2-7; no DNA is available, so the TRBD1 call from TCRdb remains unchecked. This CDR3 is built from 14 residues. Germline V CDR1 and CDR2: LNHNV, YYDKDF (reference sequence). CDR3 protein: CATSRGTGSYEQYF.

This chain connects TRBV20-1 to TRBJ1-5; TCRdb selects TRBD1, and the lack of DNA leaves this call unchecked. The germline CDR1 and CDR2 sequences are DFQATT and SNEGSKA (reference sequence). This CDR3 region has 15 residues. The CDR3 here is CSARDDFSGGQPQHF.

The chain employs TRBV5-1 and TRBJ2-3; the D gene TCRdb calls, TRBD2, cannot be checked with no DNA. Germline V gene sequence: CDR1 SGHRS, CDR2 YFSETQ. The CDR3 has 16 amino acids. The CDR3 spells CASSSGTSGRTDTQYF.

This chain connects TRBV27 to TRBJ2-5; no DNA is available, so the TRBD2 call from TCRdb remains unchecked. Germline V gene sequence: CDR1 MNHEY, CDR2 SMNVEV (reference sequence). The CDR3 extends over 14 amino acids. The CDR3 here is CATGLAGIGETQYF.

The chain recombines TRBV30 with TRBJ2-2; the D call from TCRdb, TRBD1, cannot be confirmed without DNA. The V gene's germline CDR1 is GTSNPN and CDR2 SVGIG (reference sequence). There are 14 residues in the CDR3. CDR3 sequence: CAWMSGQASGELFF.

This rearrangement joins TRBV7-9 to TRBJ2-5. Germline assignment: CDR1 SEHNR and CDR2 FQNEAQ (reference sequence). This CDR3 region has 15 residues. This CDR3 is CASSLDRHGQETQYF.

This sequence joins TRBV11-2 and TRBJ2-7; there is no DNA to check the TCRdb D call of TRBD1. Germline V gene lookup returns CDR1 SGHAT and CDR2 FQNNGV. This CDR3 is built from 16 residues. The chain's CDR3 is CASSLGRKQGAYEQYF.

This chain links TRBV6-1 with TRBJ2-5; TCRdb returns TRBD2, unconfirmable since there is no DNA. The CDR3 length is 16 residues. Germline loops: CDR1 MNHNS, CDR2 SASEGT. CDR3: CASSESGRGGRETQYF.

The chain carries TRBV10-3 and TRBJ2-7; TCRdb's D gene call, TRBD2, goes unchecked for lack of DNA. CDR3 size: 15 residues. Germline CDR1 and CDR2: ENHRY and SYGVKD. CDR3 in amino acids: CAISASGTSLHEQYF.

The chain couples TRBV29-1 to TRBJ2-4; no DNA is available, so the TRBD1 call from TCRdb remains unchecked. Looked up from germline, CDR1 is SQVTM and CDR2 is ANQGSEA. The CDR3 contains 14 residues. The CDR3 here is CSVAGQQNKNIQYF.

The CDR3: CSVERPALGWTGANVLTF. This rearrangement joins TRBV29-1 to TRBJ2-6. The CDR3 is made up of 18 amino acids. Germline assignment: CDR1 SQVTM and CDR2 ANQGSEA.

The gene calls are TRBV20-1 and TRBJ2-3; the D gene TCRdb calls, TRBD1, cannot be checked with no DNA. The CDR3 loop spans 14 amino acids. Looked up from germline, CDR1 is DFQATT and CDR2 is SNEGSKA (reference sequence). CDR3: CSASGGTSTDTQYF.

The chain is built from TRBV29-1 and TRBJ1-4; the D call of TRBD1 rests on TCRdb alone, since no DNA is present to check it. This CDR3 contains 14 residues. Germline CDR1 and CDR2: SQVTM and ANQGSEA. CDR3 loop: CSVAPGSNNEKLFF.

The chain employs TRBV30 and TRBJ2-7; the D call of TRBD2 rests on TCRdb alone, since no DNA is present to check it. Germline V CDR1 and CDR2: GTSNPN, SVGIG (reference sequence). This CDR3 has 16 residues. The CDR3 here is CAWSMLTSGYSYEQYF. Drawing the rest from reference TRBV30 and TRBJ2-7, the complete variable domain is SQTIHQWPATLVQPVGSPLSLECTVEGTSNPNLYWYRQAAGRGLQLLFYSVGIGQISSEVPQNLSASRPQDRQFILSSKKLLLSDSGFYLCAWSMLTSGYSYEQYFGPGTRLTVT.